The rows below give T cell receptor beta chains drawn from one sample of a study of regulatory and conventional T cells in RAG deficiency. Assay used: immunoSEQ multiplex PCR; TCRdb lists only in-frame clones, some missing. The table has more than 35,000 clones, 70% to 90% seen once. The data also belong to a second study, concerning regulatory T cells.

The sample comprised CD4+ effector T cells sorted from blood. The receptors were sampled from a human donor in good health. The CDR3 runs from the conserved cysteine through the conserved F or W. A D gene is named only where the DNA matches it firmly. A clone size is listed for some rows: how often the clone was seen (once, few, many), or a class if it is expanded.

v_call: TRBV7-2; d_call: NA; clone_size: NA; j_call: TRBJ1-6; cdr3_aa: CASSLGSSQNSPLHF; cdr3_nt: TGTGCCAGCAGCTTGGGGTCCTCACAGAATTCACCCCTCCACTTT
v_call: TRBV4-1; d_call: NA; clone_size: NA; j_call: TRBJ1-2; cdr3_aa: CASSQARGGQYGYTF; cdr3_nt: TGTGCCAGCAGCCAAGCGAGAGGGGGGCAATATGGCTACACCTTC
v_call: TRBV25-1; d_call: TRBD1; clone_size: NA; j_call: TRBJ2-7; cdr3_aa: CASSDCHPGTGPREQYF; cdr3_nt: TGTGCCAGCAGTGACTGCCACCCCGGGACAGGACCCCGCGAGCAGTACTTC
v_call: TRBV7-9; d_call: NA; clone_size: NA; j_call: TRBJ2-5; cdr3_aa: CASSLDVSQETQYF; cdr3_nt: TGTGCCAGCAGCTTAGATGTCTCACAAGAGACCCAGTACTTC
v_call: TRBV7-3; d_call: TRBD1; clone_size: NA; j_call: TRBJ1-2; cdr3_aa: CASSRGGTESNYGYTF; cdr3_nt: TGTGCCAGCAGCCGAGGTGGGACAGAATCTAACTATGGCTACACCTTC
v_call: TRBV11-2; d_call: TRBD2; clone_size: few; j_call: TRBJ2-3; cdr3_aa: CASSRNDIAGGSVVYF; cdr3_nt: TGTGCCAGCAGCCGTAACGATATAGCGGGGGGGAGCGTCGTGTATTTT
v_call: TRBV30; d_call: TRBD1; clone_size: NA; j_call: TRBJ1-1; cdr3_aa: CAWIMGTAMNTEAFF; cdr3_nt: TGTGCCTGGATAATGGGGACAGCCATGAACACTGAAGCTTTCTTT
v_call: TRBV7-3; d_call: NA; clone_size: NA; j_call: TRBJ2-2; cdr3_aa: CASSAQGNPNTGELFF; cdr3_nt: TGTGCCAGCAGCGCCCAGGGGAATCCGAACACCGGGGAGCTGTTTTTT
v_call: TRBV29-1; d_call: TRBD1; clone_size: NA; j_call: TRBJ1-2; cdr3_aa: CSVETTGTATGGYTF; cdr3_nt: TGCAGCGTTGAAACGACAGGGACGGCAACAGGTGGCTACACCTTC
v_call: TRBV7-3; d_call: TRBD2; clone_size: NA; j_call: TRBJ2-1; cdr3_aa: CASSLIGLAGGYNEQFF; cdr3_nt: TGTGCCAGCAGCTTAATTGGACTAGCGGGAGGTTACAATGAGCAGTTCTTC
v_call: TRBV12-5; d_call: NA; clone_size: NA; j_call: TRBJ1-2; cdr3_aa: CASGHFSGSFYGYTF; cdr3_nt: TGTGCTAGTGGCCACTTTTCCGGGTCGTTCTATGGCTACACCTTC
v_call: TRBV6-5; d_call: NA; clone_size: NA; j_call: TRBJ1-2; cdr3_aa: CASSESGRTYGYTF; cdr3_nt: TGTGCCAGCAGTGAATCTGGGCGCACCTATGGCTACACCTTC
v_call: TRBV11-2; d_call: NA; clone_size: NA; j_call: TRBJ2-3; cdr3_aa: CASSSPADTQYF; cdr3_nt: TGTGCCAGCAGCTCCCCCGCCGATACGCAGTATTTT
v_call: TRBV6-6; d_call: NA; clone_size: NA; j_call: TRBJ2-5; cdr3_aa: CASSYSATEETQYF; cdr3_nt: TGTGCCAGCAGTTACTCAGCAACCGAAGAGACCCAGTACTTC
v_call: TRBV27; d_call: TRBD1; clone_size: NA; j_call: TRBJ2-5; cdr3_aa: CASSPRAGGYETQYF; cdr3_nt: TGTGCCAGCAGTCCCCGGGCAGGGGGCTACGAGACCCAGTACTTC
v_call: TRBV7-6; d_call: NA; clone_size: NA; j_call: TRBJ1-5; cdr3_aa: CASSEGGQSNQPQHF; cdr3_nt: TGTGCCAGCAGCGAAGGTGGGCAGTCTAATCAGCCCCAGCATTTT
v_call: TRBV18; d_call: NA; clone_size: NA; j_call: TRBJ1-1; cdr3_aa: CASSWPGQNTEAFF; cdr3_nt: TGTGCCAGCTCATGGCCGGGACAGAACACTGAAGCTTTCTTT
v_call: TRBV27; d_call: NA; clone_size: NA; j_call: TRBJ2-7; cdr3_aa: CASSLSVLGGYEQYF; cdr3_nt: TGTGCCAGCAGTTTATCGGTCCTCGGTGGGTACGAGCAGTACTTC
v_call: TRBV19; d_call: NA; clone_size: NA; j_call: TRBJ2-5; cdr3_aa: CASSPLGGLETQYF; cdr3_nt: TGTGCCAGTAGTCCGCTCGGGGGGCTGGAGACCCAGTACTTC
v_call: TRBV11-2; d_call: NA; clone_size: NA; j_call: TRBJ1-1; cdr3_aa: CASTHLNPAGNVFRTEAFF; cdr3_nt: TGTGCCAGCACCCATCTAAATCCTGCGGGGAATGTCTTTAGGACTGAAGCTTTCTTT
v_call: TRBV27; d_call: TRBD2; clone_size: once; j_call: TRBJ2-2; cdr3_aa: CASSTSGPGELFF; cdr3_nt: TGTGCCAGCAGCACTAGCGGTCCCGGGGAGCTGTTTTTT
v_call: TRBV6-1; d_call: NA; clone_size: NA; j_call: TRBJ1-5; cdr3_aa: CASSEGNSNQPQHF; cdr3_nt: TGTGCCAGCAGTGAAGGGAACAGCAATCAGCCCCAGCATTTT
v_call: TRBV10-3; d_call: NA; clone_size: NA; j_call: TRBJ1-1; cdr3_aa: CAISEPVGTEAFF; cdr3_nt: TGTGCCATCAGTGAGCCAGTGGGTACTGAAGCTTTCTTT
v_call: TRBV11-2; d_call: NA; clone_size: NA; j_call: TRBJ1-1; cdr3_aa: CASSQDRNTEAFF; cdr3_nt: TGTGCCAGCAGCCAGGACAGGAACACTGAAGCTTTCTTT
v_call: TRBV5-4; d_call: NA; clone_size: once; j_call: TRBJ1-2; cdr3_aa: CASRLWSANYGYTF; cdr3_nt: TGTGCCAGCCGTCTCTGGTCGGCTAACTATGGCTACACCTTC